A single sample gave rise to the 7 T cell receptor beta chains below, sequenced in a study of T-cell memory formation after mild COVID-19. TCRdb passed the 5' RACE reads through MiXCR, listing each CDR3 protein once. The table has around 310,000 distinct CDR3 sequences, roughly 15% seen once. Sequencing was carried out using PBMCs or a T cell subset sorted from them (not recorded which). These receptors came from a man younger than 30 who had mild COVID-19 (a few samples of this study predate the infection). Cell type and time point are not known.

The rearrangement joins TRBV19 to TRBJ2-2; tentatively, D is TRBD2 (5 bases). CDR1 LNHDA and CDR2 SQIVND come from the germline V gene (reference sequence). The CDR3 spans 13 residues. V shed 3 bases and J shed 5 bases, with 7 bases lying between them. For the CDR3, the DNA is TGTGCCAGTAGTATTTCGGGGACCGGGGAGCTGTTTTTT. It translates to CASSISGTGELFF.

This chain joins TRBV7-3 and TRBJ2-1; 10 bases align to TRBD2. Unmatched junction bases numbered 6, after V lost 3 bases and J lost 13 bases. Germline CDR1 and CDR2: SGHTA and FQGTGA. The CDR3 length is 13 residues. CDR3 sequence reads: CASSFKTSGPQFF. CDR3 bases: TGTGCCAGCAGCTTCAAGACTAGCGGGCCACAGTTCTTC. Variable domain in full (rest from reference TRBV7-3 and TRBJ2-1): GAGVSQTPSNKVTEKGKYVELRCDPISGHTALYWYRQSLGQGPEFLIYFQGTGAADDSGLPNDRFFAVRPEGSVSTLKIQRTERGDSAVYLCASSFKTSGPQFFGPGTRLTVL.

V is TRBV12-3 or TRBV12-4 and J is TRBJ2-5, with D maybe TRBD2 (5 bases). CDR3 length equals 12 residues. Deletions cut 5 bases from V and 5 bases from J, with 9 bases between. The DNA of the CDR3 is TGTGCCAGCAGTCGAAGAGGGGAGACCCAGTACTTC. Its protein product is CASSRRGETQYF.

V gene TRBV12-3 or TRBV12-4 combines with J gene TRBJ2-3, with 12 nucleotides matching TRBD1. This CDR3 has 14 residues. V lost 4 bases, J lost 4 bases, and 0 bases stayed unmatched. The CDR3 reads CASSWDRGPDTQYF. In DNA, the CDR3 is TGTGCCAGCAGTTGGGACAGGGGGCCAGATACGCAGTATTTT.

The gene calls are TRBV6-5 and TRBJ2-3, with 11 bases lining up with TRBD1. CDR3 length: 16 residues. J lost 6 bases, V lost 4 bases, and 9 bases had no gene match. Germline V lookup: CDR1 MNHEY, CDR2 SVGAGI. In DNA, the CDR3 is TGTGCCAGCAGTTTGGGACAGGGGGAGCCATGGGATACGCAGTATTTT. Translation: CASSLGQGEPWDTQYF.

This sequence joins TRBV3-1 and TRBJ2-3, with D possibly TRBD2 on 6 matching bases. V lost 0 bases and J 5 bases, leaving 12 bases between the germline ends. The CDR3 runs to 15 residues. Germline V CDR1 and CDR2: LGHDT, YNNKEL (reference sequence). In nucleotides, the CDR3 is TGTGCCAGCAGCCAAGATCGCCGGGGGAGAGATACGCAGTATTTT. Its protein product is CASSQDRRGRDTQYF.

The rearrangement links TRBV11-2 to TRBJ2-5; the match to TRBD1 covers 12 bases. In germline, CDR1 is SGHAT, CDR2 FQNNGV. CDR3 length equals 16 residues. The V segment lost 6 bases and the J segment 2 bases; nucleotides outside the gene matches: 7. This CDR3 is CASRRPGQGAQETQYF. The CDR3 DNA is TGTGCCAGCAGACGACCGGGACAGGGGGCGCAAGAGACCCAGTACTTC. Full variable domain (rest looked up from reference TRBV11-2 and TRBJ2-5): EAGVAQSPRYKIIEKRQSVAFWCNPISGHATLYWYQQILGQGPKLLIQFQNNGVVDDSQLPKDRFSAERLKGVDSTLKIQPAKLEDSAVYLCASRRPGQGAQETQYFGPGTRLLVL.